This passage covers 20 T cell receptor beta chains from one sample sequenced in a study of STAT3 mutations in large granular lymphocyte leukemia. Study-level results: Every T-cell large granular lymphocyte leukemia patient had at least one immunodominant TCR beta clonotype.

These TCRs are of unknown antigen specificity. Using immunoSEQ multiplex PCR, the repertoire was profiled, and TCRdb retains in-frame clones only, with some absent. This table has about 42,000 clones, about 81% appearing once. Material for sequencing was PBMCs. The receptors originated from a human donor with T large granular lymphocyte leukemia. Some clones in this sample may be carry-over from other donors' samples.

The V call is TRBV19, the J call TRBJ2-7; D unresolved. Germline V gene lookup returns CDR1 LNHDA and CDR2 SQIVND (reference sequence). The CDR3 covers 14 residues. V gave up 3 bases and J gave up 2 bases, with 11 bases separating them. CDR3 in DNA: TGTGCCAGTAGTATCCGAGCAGGCCCCTACGAGCAGTACGTC. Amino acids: CASSIRAGPYEQYV.

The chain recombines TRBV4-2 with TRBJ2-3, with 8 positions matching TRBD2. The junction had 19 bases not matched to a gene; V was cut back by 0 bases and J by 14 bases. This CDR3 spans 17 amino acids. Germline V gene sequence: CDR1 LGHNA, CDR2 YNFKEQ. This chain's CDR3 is CASSQEVGRGGRDEPYF. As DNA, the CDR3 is TGTGCCAGCAGCCAAGAAGTTGGTCGGGGGGGGAGAGATGAGCCGTATTTT.

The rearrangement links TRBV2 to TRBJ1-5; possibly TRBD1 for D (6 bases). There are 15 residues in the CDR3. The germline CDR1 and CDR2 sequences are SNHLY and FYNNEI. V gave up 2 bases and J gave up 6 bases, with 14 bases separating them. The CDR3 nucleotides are TGTGCCAGCAGTGAACTGGCAGGGGTGCCTCAGCCCCAGCATTTT. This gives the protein CASSELAGVPQPQHF.

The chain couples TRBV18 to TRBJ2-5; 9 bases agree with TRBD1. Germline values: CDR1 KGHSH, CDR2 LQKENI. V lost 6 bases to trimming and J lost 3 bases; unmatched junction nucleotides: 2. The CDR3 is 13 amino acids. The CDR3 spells CASSWTGEETQYF. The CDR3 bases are TGTGCCAGCTCCTGGACAGGGGAAGAGACCCAGTACTTC. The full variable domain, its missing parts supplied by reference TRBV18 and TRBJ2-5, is NAGVMQNPRHLVRRRGQEARLRCSPMKGHSHVYWYRQLPEEGLKFMVYLQKENIIDESGMPKERFSAEFPKEGPSILRIQQVVRGDSAAYFCASSWTGEETQYFGPGTRLLVL.

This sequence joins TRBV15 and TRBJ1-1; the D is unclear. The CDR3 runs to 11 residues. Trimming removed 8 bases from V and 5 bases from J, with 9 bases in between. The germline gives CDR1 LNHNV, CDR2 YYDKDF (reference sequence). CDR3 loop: CATERVTEAFF. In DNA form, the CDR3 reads TGTGCCACCGAACGGGTGACTGAAGCTTTCTTT.

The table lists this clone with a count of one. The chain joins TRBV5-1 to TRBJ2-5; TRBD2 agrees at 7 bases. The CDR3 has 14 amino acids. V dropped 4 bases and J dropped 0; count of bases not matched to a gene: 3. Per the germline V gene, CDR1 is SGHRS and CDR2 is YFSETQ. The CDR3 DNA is TGCGCCAGCAGCCGCCTAGCGGACCAAGAGACCCAGTACTTC. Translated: CASSRLADQETQYF.

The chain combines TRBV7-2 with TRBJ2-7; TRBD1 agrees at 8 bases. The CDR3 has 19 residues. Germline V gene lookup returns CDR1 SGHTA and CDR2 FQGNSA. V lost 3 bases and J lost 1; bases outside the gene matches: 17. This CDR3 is CASSLDREKNWAPSYEQYF. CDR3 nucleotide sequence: TGTGCCAGCAGCTTGGACAGGGAGAAGAATTGGGCCCCGTCCTACGAGCAGTACTTC. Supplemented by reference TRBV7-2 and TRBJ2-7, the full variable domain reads GAGVSQSPSNKVTEKGKDVELRCDPISGHTALYWYRQSLGQGLEFLIYFQGNSAPDKSGLPSDRFSAERTGGSVSTLTIQRTQQEDSAVYLCASSLDREKNWAPSYEQYFGPGTRLTVT.

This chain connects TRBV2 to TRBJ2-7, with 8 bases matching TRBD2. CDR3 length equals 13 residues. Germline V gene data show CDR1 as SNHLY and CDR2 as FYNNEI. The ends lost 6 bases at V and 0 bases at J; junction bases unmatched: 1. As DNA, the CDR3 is TGTGCCAGCAGCGGGACTAGCTCCTACGAGCAGTACGTC. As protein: CASSGTSSYEQYV.

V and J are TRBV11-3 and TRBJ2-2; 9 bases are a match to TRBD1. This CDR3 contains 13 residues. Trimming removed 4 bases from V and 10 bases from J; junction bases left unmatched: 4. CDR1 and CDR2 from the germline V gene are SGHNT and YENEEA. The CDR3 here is CASSWGQGQELFF. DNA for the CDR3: TGTGCCAGCAGCTGGGGACAGGGCCAGGAGCTGTTTTTT. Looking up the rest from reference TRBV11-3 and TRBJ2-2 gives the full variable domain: EAGVVQSPRYKIIEKKQPVAFWCNPISGHNTLYWYLQNLGQGPELLIRYENEEAVDDSQLPKDRFSAERLKGVDSTLKIQPAELGDSAVYLCASSWGQGQELFFGEGSRLTVL.

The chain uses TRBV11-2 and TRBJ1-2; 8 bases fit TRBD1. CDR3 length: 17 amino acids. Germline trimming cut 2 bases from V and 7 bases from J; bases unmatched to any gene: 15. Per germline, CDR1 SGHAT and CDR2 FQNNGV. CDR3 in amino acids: CASSLYSPGTGGSGYTF. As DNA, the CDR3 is TGTGCCAGCAGCTTATATTCGCCCGGGACAGGCGGAAGTGGCTACACCTTC. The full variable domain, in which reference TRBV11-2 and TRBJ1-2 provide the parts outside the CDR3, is EAGVAQSPRYKIIEKRQSVAFWCNPISGHATLYWYQQILGQGPKLLIQFQNNGVVDDSQLPKDRFSAERLKGVDSTLKIQPAKLEDSAVYLCASSLYSPGTGGSGYTFGSGTRLTVV.

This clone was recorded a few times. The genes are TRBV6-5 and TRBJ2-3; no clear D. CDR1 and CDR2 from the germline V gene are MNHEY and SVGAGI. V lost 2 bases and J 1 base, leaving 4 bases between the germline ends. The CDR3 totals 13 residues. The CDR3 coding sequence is TGTGCCAGCAGTTACGTGGGCACAGATACGCAGTATTTT. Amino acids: CASSYVGTDTQYF.

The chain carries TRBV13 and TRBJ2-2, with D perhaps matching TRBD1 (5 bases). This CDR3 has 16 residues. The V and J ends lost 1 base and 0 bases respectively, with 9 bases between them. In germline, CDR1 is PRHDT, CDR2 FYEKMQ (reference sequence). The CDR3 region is CASSLERGSNTGELFF. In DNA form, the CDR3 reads TGTGCCAGCAGCTTAGAAAGGGGATCGAACACCGGGGAGCTGTTTTTT. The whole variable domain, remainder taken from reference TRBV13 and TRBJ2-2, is AAGVIQSPRHLIKEKRETATLKCYPIPRHDTVYWYQQGPGQDPQFLISFYEKMQSDKGSIPDRFSAQQFSDYHSELNMSSLELGDSALYFCASSLERGSNTGELFFGEGSRLTVL.

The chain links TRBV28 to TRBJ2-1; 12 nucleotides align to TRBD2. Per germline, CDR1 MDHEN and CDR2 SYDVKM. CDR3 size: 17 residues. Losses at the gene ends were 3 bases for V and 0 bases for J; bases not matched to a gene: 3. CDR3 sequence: CASSFLGLAGSYNEQFF. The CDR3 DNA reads TGTGCCAGCAGTTTCCTGGGACTAGCGGGCTCCTACAATGAGCAGTTCTTC.

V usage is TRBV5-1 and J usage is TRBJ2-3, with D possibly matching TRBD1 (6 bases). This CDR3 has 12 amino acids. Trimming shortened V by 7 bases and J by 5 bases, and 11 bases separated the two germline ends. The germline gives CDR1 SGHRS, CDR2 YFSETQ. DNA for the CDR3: TGCGCCAGCCGGAGAGGGGGAGATACGCAGTATTTT. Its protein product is CASRRGGDTQYF.

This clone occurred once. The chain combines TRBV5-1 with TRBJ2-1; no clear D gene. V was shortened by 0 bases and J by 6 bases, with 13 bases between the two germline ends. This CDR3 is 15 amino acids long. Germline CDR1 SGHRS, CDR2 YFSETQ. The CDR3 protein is CASSLVASALNEQFF. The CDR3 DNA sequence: TGCGCCAGCAGCTTGGTCGCTAGTGCCCTCAATGAGCAGTTCTTC.

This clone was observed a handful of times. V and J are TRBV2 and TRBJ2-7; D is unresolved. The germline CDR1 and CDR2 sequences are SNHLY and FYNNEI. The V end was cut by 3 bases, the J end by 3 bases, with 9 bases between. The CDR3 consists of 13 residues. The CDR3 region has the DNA TGTGCCAGCAGTGATGTAAGTGGCTACGAGCAGTACTTC. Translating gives CASSDVSGYEQYF.

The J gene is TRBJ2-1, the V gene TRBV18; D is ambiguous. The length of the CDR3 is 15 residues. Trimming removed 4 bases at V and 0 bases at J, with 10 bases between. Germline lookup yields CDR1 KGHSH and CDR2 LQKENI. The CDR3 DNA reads TGTGCCAGCTCACAGAGTCGAACCTCCTACAATGAGCAGTTCTTC. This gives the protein CASSQSRTSYNEQFF.

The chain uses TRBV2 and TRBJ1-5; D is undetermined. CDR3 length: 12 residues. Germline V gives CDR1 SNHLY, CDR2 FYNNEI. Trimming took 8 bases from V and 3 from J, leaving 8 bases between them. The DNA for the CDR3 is TGTGCCAGCGGAGAGCCCAATCAGCCCCAGCATTTT. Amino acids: CASGEPNQPQHF.

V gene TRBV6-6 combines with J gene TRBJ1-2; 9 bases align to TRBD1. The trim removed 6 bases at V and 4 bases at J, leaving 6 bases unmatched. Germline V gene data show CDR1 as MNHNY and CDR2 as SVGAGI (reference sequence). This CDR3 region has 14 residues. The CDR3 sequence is CASRKDRGTYGYTF. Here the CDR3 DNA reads TGTGCCAGCAGAAAGGACAGGGGAACCTATGGCTACACCTTC.

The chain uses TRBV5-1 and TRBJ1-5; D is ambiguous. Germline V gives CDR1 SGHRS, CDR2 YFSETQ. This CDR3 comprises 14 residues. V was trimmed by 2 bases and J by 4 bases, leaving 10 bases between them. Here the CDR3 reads CASSFGPGNQPQHF. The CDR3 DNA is TGCGCCAGCAGCTTTGGGCCCGGAAATCAGCCCCAGCATTTT.